This TCR beta chain was captured by sequencing in a study of human T cells and chemical hapten exposure. Study-level background: TCR yields differed between samples (mainly from small differences in pooled library volume).

This clonotype was counted at least ten times. The germline V gene encodes CDR1 SGHTA and CDR2 FQGNSA. The CDR3 loop spans 11 amino acids. V lost 2 bases and J 8 bases, leaving 4 bases between the germline ends. Sample time point: healthy volunteer bleed at 2 weeks. Sequencing started from total RNA isolated from unfractionated whole blood. Using its own MiXCR run on the RACE reads, TCRdb lists one record per CDR3 protein. The sample lists just over 90,000 distinct CDR3 sequences; about 10% were seen once. This sequence joins TRBV7-2 and TRBJ2-1; D not resolved. The sequence was collected from a female donor in good health. Some clones in this sample may be carry-over from other donors' samples. The sequencing sample was made of whole blood. CDR3 loop: CASSLSYEQFF. CDR3 in DNA: TGTGCCAGCAGCTTATCCTATGAGCAGTTCTTC.